The 10 T cell receptor beta chains below were found in one sample sequenced in a study of blood T cell repertoires in COVID-19. Clones were sequenced by immunoSEQ multiplex PCR, and TCRdb holds only the in-frame ones, with some missing. Counted here are some 290,000 clones, 85% to 90% occurring once; the ten biggest clones make up around 12%. The sample comprised peripheral blood. These receptors came from a woman aged 25 to 39 with COVID-19, enrolled during active disease.

V and J are TRBV19 and TRBJ1-1, with D possibly being TRBD1 (5 bases). Looked up from germline, CDR1 is LNHDA and CDR2 is SQIVND (reference sequence). The CDR3 runs to 16 residues. Trimming left V 1 base short and J 4 bases short, with 16 bases between. CDR3 nucleotides: TGTGCCAGTAGTATAGTGGGGGGAAAGGAGGGCACTGAAGCTTTCTTT. Its protein product is CASSIVGGKEGTEAFF.

The rearrangement joins TRBV10-2 to TRBJ1-1; a possible D gene is TRBD1 (6 bases). Trimming removed 7 bases from V and 11 bases from J, with 17 bases in between. CDR3 size: 12 residues. In germline, CDR1 is WSHSY, CDR2 SAAADI. The CDR3 nucleotides are TGCGCCAGCAAAGGAACAGGGCGTGCGGCTTTCTTT. The encoded protein is CASKGTGRAAFF.

This chain joins TRBV6-5 and TRBJ1-2; 8 bases match TRBD1. CDR1 and CDR2 (germline): MNHEY, SVGAGI. The CDR3 is 14 residues long. Unmatched junction bases numbered 7, after V lost 6 bases and J lost 4 bases. Written as DNA, the CDR3 is TGTGCCAGCAGGGGGGGGACAGGTTTCTATGGCTACACCTTC. It is translated as CASRGGTGFYGYTF.

V usage is TRBV7-6 and J usage is TRBJ2-3; the match to TRBD2 covers 9 bases. Germline V gene lookup returns CDR1 SGHVS and CDR2 FNYEAQ. Unmatched junction bases numbered 7, after V lost 5 bases and J lost 4 bases. The CDR3 sequence is 15 residues long. CDR3 in DNA: TGTGCCAGCAGCCCAGCGGGGGGAGGGTCAGATACGCAGTATTTT. It specifies CASSPAGGGSDTQYF.

The chain employs TRBV7-9 and TRBJ1-1; D may be TRBD1 (6 bases). The CDR3 sequence is 13 residues long. Germline V gene data show CDR1 as SEHNR and CDR2 as FQNEAQ (reference sequence). V was trimmed by 5 bases and J by 1 base, leaving 8 bases between them. Here the CDR3 reads CASSPGQNTEAFF. CDR3 nucleotides: TGTGCCAGCAGCCCGGGACAGAACACTGAAGCTTTCTTT.

The chain recombines TRBV6-5 with TRBJ1-4; weak D call: TRBD1 (5 bases). The V gene's germline CDR1 is MNHEY and CDR2 SVGAGI. V was clipped by 2 bases and J by 11 bases, with 12 bases between them. CDR3 length: 13 residues. CDR3 sequence (DNA): TGTGCCAGCAGTTACAAGGCAGGGCTTAAACTGTTTTTT. Protein sequence: CASSYKAGLKLFF.

This chain joins TRBV7-6 and TRBJ2-2; TRBD1 agrees at 8 bases. The germline V gene encodes CDR1 SGHVS and CDR2 FNYEAQ. V lost 4 bases, J lost 5 bases, and 6 bases stayed unmatched. This CDR3 is 15 amino acids long. The CDR3 coding sequence is TGTGCCAGCAGCTCTAACAGGGGGGAAACCGGGGAGCTGTTTTTT. It encodes CASSSNRGETGELFF.

V usage is TRBV5-4 and J usage is TRBJ1-4; no reliable D call. Germline V gene sequence: CDR1 SGHNT, CDR2 YYREEE (reference sequence). V dropped 5 bases and J dropped 8 bases, with 19 bases sitting between them. This CDR3 is built from 15 residues. The DNA of the CDR3 is TGTGCCAGCAGTGTGGCTTACGGGTCTGCGGAAAAACTGTTTTTT. The encoded protein is CASSVAYGSAEKLFF.

The V gene is TRBV7-9, the J gene TRBJ2-5; D might be TRBD2 (5 bases). Trimming shortened V by 3 bases and J by 2 bases, and 10 bases separated the two germline ends. This CDR3 comprises 14 residues. Germline assignment: CDR1 SEHNR and CDR2 FQNEAQ (reference sequence). The DNA of the CDR3 is TGTGCCAGCAGCTTCGTAACTAGACAAGAGACCCAGTACTTC. Its protein product is CASSFVTRQETQYF.

This sequence joins TRBV6-5 and TRBJ2-7; TRBD2 agrees at 8 bases. This CDR3 is built from 15 residues. CDR1 and CDR2 from the germline V gene are MNHEY and SVGAGI. J gave up 2 bases and V 0 bases, and 3 bases lay outside the gene matches. Written as DNA, the CDR3 is TGTGCCAGCAGTTACTCGGTCGGGGGGGCCTACGAGCAGTACTTC. It encodes CASSYSVGGAYEQYF.